This entry lists 22 T cell receptor beta chains sequenced from one sample in a study of blood T cells in healthy people across ages. Next came a second PCR, run for about 6 to 12 cycles, which used a sample-barcoded 5' primer along with a J-beta primer mix. Each CDR3 protein gets one entry after TCRdb re-called the 5' RACE reads with MiXCR. The table lists approximately 1,000,000 distinct CDR3 sequences, around two fifths of them singletons, with around 13% in the top ten. The sample consisted of blood. These receptors all come from a man younger than 35 in good health.

The sample holds a few counts of this clonotype. The genes are TRBV14 and TRBJ2-2; D possibly matches TRBD1 or TRBD2 (5 bases each). V dropped 1 base and J dropped 13 bases, with 13 bases sitting between them. Per germline, CDR1 SGHDN and CDR2 FVKESK. The CDR3 covers 13 residues. CDR3 region: CASSQAGTPLLFF. The CDR3 bases are TGTGCCAGCAGCCAAGCGGGGACCCCTTTGCTGTTTTTT.

There are a few counts of this clonotype. V usage is TRBV6-5 and J usage is TRBJ2-1; 8 bases line up with TRBD2. J was trimmed by 8 bases and V by 8 bases; bases with no gene match: 14. The CDR3 spans 15 residues. CDR1 is MNHEY, CDR2 SVGAGI, per germline. CDR3 region: CASCIAGRTTDEQFF. The CDR3 nucleotides are TGTGCCAGCTGCATAGCGGGGCGAACAACTGATGAGCAGTTCTTC.

This sequence joins TRBV20-1 and TRBJ1-2, with 9 bases fitting TRBD1. The germline gives CDR1 DFQATT, CDR2 SNEGSKA (reference sequence). The CDR3 extends over 13 amino acids. CDR3 sequence reads: CSTGQGTAYGYTF. CDR3 nucleotides: TGCAGCACCGGACAGGGGACCGCCTATGGCTACACCTTC.

This sequence joins TRBV5-6 and TRBJ1-2; the D gene is possibly TRBD1 (6 bases). V was trimmed by 3 bases and J by 8 bases, leaving 20 bases between them. The germline gives CDR1 SGHDT, CDR2 YYEEEE. The CDR3 spans 15 residues. In nucleotides, the CDR3 is TGTGCCAGCAGCTCCCTTGACAGGACCATCGAGGGCTACACCTTC. Translated: CASSSLDRTIEGYTF.

The CDR3 coding sequence is TGTGCCAGCAGACCCACGGACGGGGAAGGCTACACCTTC. This codes for CASRPTDGEGYTF. The V gene is TRBV28, the J gene TRBJ1-2; the D is unclear. V was trimmed by 6 bases and J by 8 bases, leaving 16 bases between them. This CDR3 spans 13 amino acids. Germline V lookup: CDR1 MDHEN, CDR2 SYDVKM.

For this clonotype: This CDR3 fails to terminate in the conserved phenylalanine or tryptophan, so it likely reflects a read error. V gene TRBV5-1 combines with J gene TRBJ2-1; 8 bases map to TRBD1. The V segment lost 4 bases and the J segment 13 bases; nucleotides outside the gene matches: 19. The CDR3 has 16 residues. From germline, CDR1 is SGHRS and CDR2 YFSETQ. CDR3: CASSDDRGRAKNIQFL. CDR3 DNA sequence: TGCGCCAGCAGCGATGACAGGGGAAGGGCCAAAAACATTCAGTTCTTA.

This chain links TRBV2 with TRBJ1-2; 7 bases map to TRBD1. The J segment lost 8 bases and the V segment lost 9 bases, leaving 6 bases of the junction unmatched. Germline CDR1 and CDR2: SNHLY and FYNNEI. The CDR3 spans 11 residues. This CDR3 reads CARDRVEGYTF. The CDR3 nucleotides read TGTGCCAGAGACAGGGTGGAGGGCTACACCTTC.

The sample holds a few counts of this clonotype. The chain joins TRBV24-1 to TRBJ2-1; TRBD1 agrees at 8 bases. CDR1 is KGHDR, CDR2 SFDVKD, per germline. The CDR3 is made up of 14 amino acids. V dropped 5 bases and J dropped 8; count of bases not matched to a gene: 7. CDR3 sequence (DNA): TGTGCCACCAGTGCCGTACAGGGGGGCGATGAGCAGTTCTTC. It is translated as CATSAVQGGDEQFF.

The V gene is TRBV10-3, the J gene TRBJ1-2; D is undetermined. Germline V gene sequence: CDR1 ENHRY, CDR2 SYGVKD. The length of the CDR3 is 13 residues. CDR3 coding DNA: TGTGACACCGCGACGACGCAGCCCTATGGCTACACCTTC. Residues: CDTATTQPYGYTF.

The chain recombines TRBV29-1 with TRBJ2-3, with D possibly matching TRBD2 (6 bases). The germline V gene has CDR1 SQVTM and CDR2 ANQGSEA. CDR3 length: 13 residues. The germline V and J ends were trimmed by 7 bases and 4 bases, with 15 bases remaining between them. The CDR3 protein is CSAARDFSDTQYF. CDR3 bases: TGCAGCGCTGCCCGGGACTTCTCAGATACGCAGTATTTT.

This clonotype has only a few counts. The chain couples TRBV6-5 to TRBJ1-2; a weak D match, TRBD1 (5 bases). Trimming took off 8 bases at V and 6 bases at J, with 22 bases between the two ends. This CDR3 is 15 amino acids long. Germline-derived CDR1 and CDR2 are MNHEY and SVGAGI. CDR3 residues: CASALRAGLKDGYTF. The CDR3 coding sequence is TGTGCCAGCGCCCTCCGGGCAGGGCTAAAAGATGGCTACACCTTC.

The chain couples TRBV12-3 or TRBV12-4 to TRBJ2-4, with D perhaps matching TRBD1 (6 bases). This CDR3 has 13 amino acids. Trimming stripped 6 bases from V and 9 bases from J, with 15 bases between. The CDR3 coding sequence is TGTGCCAGCAGCCCCTACAGGGACGGCATTCAGTACTTC. This translates into CASSPYRDGIQYF.

The V and J genes are TRBV12-3 or TRBV12-4 and TRBJ2-1; D is undetermined. Trimming left V 4 bases short and J 4 bases short, with 8 bases between. The CDR3 is made up of 13 amino acids. The CDR3 DNA is TGTGCCAGCAGTTCTGCACTGTACAATGAGCAGTTCTTC. Its protein is CASSSALYNEQFF.

This chain links TRBV14 with TRBJ2-3; the D is unclear. The CDR3 totals 15 residues. V was trimmed by 0 bases and J by 4 bases, leaving 11 bases between them. Germline CDR1 SGHDN, CDR2 FVKESK. CDR3 sequence (DNA): TGTGCCAGCAGCCAAGAAGTAGTCAGTTCAGATACGCAGTATTTT. Amino acids: CASSQEVVSSDTQYF.

This clonotype has ten or more counts. This chain links TRBV3-1 with TRBJ2-1, with D hard to call. The germline V gene has CDR1 LGHDT and CDR2 YNNKEL (reference sequence). The CDR3 totals 12 residues. V was pared by 2 bases and J by 6 bases, with 5 bases between. The CDR3 loop reads CASSQRGNEQFF. For the CDR3, the DNA is TGTGCCAGCAGCCAAAGAGGCAATGAGCAGTTCTTC.

This clonotype was observed a few times. The chain has TRBV5-1 and TRBJ2-2, with no clear D. Germline CDR1 SGHRS, CDR2 YFSETQ. Trimming removed 4 bases at V and 3 bases at J, with 10 bases between. The length of the CDR3 is 14 residues. The CDR3 loop is CASSLRTDTGELFF. As DNA, the CDR3 is TGCGCCAGCAGCCTTCGGACGGACACCGGGGAGCTGTTTTTT.

V usage is TRBV20-1 and J usage is TRBJ2-5; 14 bases match TRBD2. The CDR3 is 19 amino acids. The V and J ends lost 3 bases and 3 bases, in that order; junction bases with no gene match: 15. Germline V gives CDR1 DFQATT, CDR2 SNEGSKA (reference sequence). CDR3 sequence reads: CSASLVKQTSGGAEETQYF. The CDR3 nucleotides are TGCAGTGCTAGCCTAGTGAAGCAGACTAGCGGGGGGGCCGAAGAGACCCAGTACTTC.

V usage is TRBV12-3 or TRBV12-4 and J usage is TRBJ2-7; D not resolved. The CDR3 runs to 13 residues. V was pared by 6 bases and J by 3 bases, with 12 bases between. The CDR3 bases are TGTGCCAGCAGGCACCAGAGCAGCTACGAGCAGTACTTC. It is translated as CASRHQSSYEQYF.

The V and J genes are TRBV10-3 and TRBJ2-1; D remains ambiguous. The DNA end lines up better with TRBJ2-7; the J call may be wrong. The germline V gene has CDR1 ENHRY and CDR2 SYGVKD. The CDR3 runs 20 residues. In nucleotides, the CDR3 is TGTGCCATCAGTCTTCCCCGCAGTCGGATCGCAGAAAGCTCCTACAATGAGCAGTACTTC. Translating it yields CAISLPRSRIAESSYNEQYF.

J is TRBJ1-2 and V is TRBV20-1, with a tentative D call TRBD1 (6 bases). V lost 4 bases and J lost 4, with 16 bases in between. The CDR3 is 14 residues long. CDR1 and CDR2 from the germline V gene are DFQATT and SNEGSKA (reference sequence). CDR3 coding DNA: TGCAGTGCTACCAAGAACAGGGAAGGCTATGGCTACACCTTC. Amino acid sequence: CSATKNREGYGYTF.

The rearrangement uses TRBV28 and TRBJ2-3, with 8 bases lining up with TRBD2. Per the germline V gene, CDR1 is MDHEN and CDR2 is SYDVKM. The CDR3 is 15 amino acids. Trimming removed 6 bases from V and 0 bases from J; junction bases left unmatched: 5. The CDR3 sequence is CASRLAASSTDTQYF. CDR3 sequence (DNA): TGTGCCAGCAGACTAGCGGCTTCTAGCACAGATACGCAGTATTTT.

The chain combines TRBV29-1 with TRBJ1-2; D is possibly TRBD1 (6 bases). Germline V CDR1 and CDR2: SQVTM, ANQGSEA. V gave up 3 bases and J gave up 7 bases, with 18 bases separating them. The CDR3 has 14 residues. As DNA, the CDR3 is TGCAGCGTTGATGTCGGGCGGGGGGCGGGTGGCTACACCTTC. This sequence encodes CSVDVGRGAGGYTF.